This T cell receptor beta chain was found in a study of blood T cells in healthy people across ages. The germline gives CDR1 LNHNV, CDR2 YYDKDF (reference sequence). V lost 3 bases and J lost 1; bases outside the gene matches: 12. The CDR3 spans 17 residues. With a J-beta primer mix and a sample-barcoded 5' primer, a second PCR ran about 6 to 11 cycles. TCRdb reprocessed the 5' RACE reads with MiXCR, giving one entry per CDR3 protein. The table records 1.8 million or so distinct CDR3 sequences, approximately 40% of them present only once. This receptor was taken from a human donor in good health. The chain joins TRBV15 to TRBJ2-7, with 7 nucleotides matching TRBD1. The sequenced sample consisted of blood. CDR3 amino acids: CATSRSLGTESSYEQYF. The CDR3 DNA is TGTGCCACCAGCAGGTCACTTGGGACAGAATCTTCCTACGAGCAGTACTTC.